What follows describes a single T cell receptor beta chain. The sample belongs to a study of T cells in Graves' hyperthyroidism and ophthalmopathy. TCR beta CDR3 region amplification was performed from RNA transcripts. A first-round RT-PCR of the TCR CDR3 used the HTBI primer set. One entry per CDR3 protein, called by TCRdb with MiXCR from the multiplex PCR reads. This table has roughly 500,000 distinct CDR3 sequences, 46% appearing once. This CDR3 has 17 amino acids. With 3 bases removed from V and 2 bases from J, the gap between germline ends came to 17 bases. Germline V lookup: CDR1 ENHRY, CDR2 SYGVKD.

The sequencing input was peripheral blood or thyroid tissue (not recorded which). V gene TRBV10-3 combines with J gene TRBJ1-3; D gene unclear. This TCR came from an adult woman with Graves' disease, either hyperthyroidism or ophthalmopathy (not recorded which). The CDR3 loop reads CAISDSGQHGPGNTIYF. DNA for the CDR3: TGTGCCATCAGTGATTCCGGGCAGCACGGACCTGGAAACACCATATATTTT.